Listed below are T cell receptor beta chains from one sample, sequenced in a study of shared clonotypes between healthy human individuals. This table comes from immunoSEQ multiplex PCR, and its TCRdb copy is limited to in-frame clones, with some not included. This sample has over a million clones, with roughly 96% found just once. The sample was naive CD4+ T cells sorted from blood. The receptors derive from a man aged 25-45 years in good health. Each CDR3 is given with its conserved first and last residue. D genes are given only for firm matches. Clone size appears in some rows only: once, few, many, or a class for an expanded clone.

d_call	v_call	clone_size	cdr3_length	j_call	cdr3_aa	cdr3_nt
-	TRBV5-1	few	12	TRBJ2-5	CASSLAGETQYF	TGCGCCAGCAGCTTGGCGGGTGAGACCCAGTACTTC
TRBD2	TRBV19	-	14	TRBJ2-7	CASSTSGRAYEQYF	TGTGCCAGTAGTACTAGCGGGAGGGCCTACGAGCAGTACTTC
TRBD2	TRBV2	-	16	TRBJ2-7	CASSVLAGGPTKALFF	TGTGCCAGCAGTGTACTAGCGGGTGGCCCTACGAAAGCCCTTTTCTTC
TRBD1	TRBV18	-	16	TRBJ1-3	CASSGGQVVSGNTIYF	TGTGCCAGCTCAGGCGGACAGGTTGTCTCTGGAAACACCATATATTTT
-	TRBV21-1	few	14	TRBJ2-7	CASQAKHKDYEQYF	TGTGCCAGCCAAGCAAAACACAAGGACTACGAGCAGTACTTC
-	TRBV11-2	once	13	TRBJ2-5	CASSLPGIGTQYF	TGTGCCAGCAGCTTACCGGGGATCGGGACCCAGTACTTC
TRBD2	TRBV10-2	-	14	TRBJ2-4	CASSETSALNIQYF	TGCGCCAGCAGTGAGACTAGCGCACTAAACATTCAGTACTTC
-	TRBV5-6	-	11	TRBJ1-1	CASSLRTEAFF	TGTGCCAGCAGCTTGCGGACTGAAGCTTTCTTT
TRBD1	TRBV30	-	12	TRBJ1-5	CAWQTGTKPQHF	TGTGCCTGGCAGACAGGGACGAAGCCCCAGCATTTT
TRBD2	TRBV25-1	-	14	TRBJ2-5	CASSEWREQETQYF	TGTGCCAGCAGTGAATGGCGGGAGCAAGAGACCCAGTACTTC
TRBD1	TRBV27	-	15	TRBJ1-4	CASSRNRGRYEKLFF	TGTGCCAGCAGTAGAAACAGGGGGCGGTATGAAAAACTGTTTTTT
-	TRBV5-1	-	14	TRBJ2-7	CASSLVSASYEQYF	TGCGCCAGCAGCTTGGTGTCAGCGTCCTACGAGCAGTACTTC